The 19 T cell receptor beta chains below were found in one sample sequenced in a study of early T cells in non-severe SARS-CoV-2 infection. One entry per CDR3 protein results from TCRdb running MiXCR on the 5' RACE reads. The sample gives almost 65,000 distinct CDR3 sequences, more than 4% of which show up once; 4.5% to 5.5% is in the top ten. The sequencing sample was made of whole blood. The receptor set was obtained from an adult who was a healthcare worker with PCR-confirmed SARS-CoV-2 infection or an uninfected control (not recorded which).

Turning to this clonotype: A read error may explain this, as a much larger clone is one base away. DNA of the CDR3: TGCAGTGCTCCGACAGGGCTATACTACAGTGAGCAGTTCTTC. Translated: CSAPTGLYYSEQFF. The chain couples TRBV20-1 to TRBJ2-1; TRBD1 agrees at 7 bases. The CDR3 contains 14 residues. Germline values: CDR1 DFQATT, CDR2 SNEGSKA (reference sequence).

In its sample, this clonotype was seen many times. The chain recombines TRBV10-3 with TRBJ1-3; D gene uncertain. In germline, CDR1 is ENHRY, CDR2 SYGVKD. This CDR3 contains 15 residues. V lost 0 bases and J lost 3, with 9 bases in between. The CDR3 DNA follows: TGTGCCATCAGTGAGTCAACCAGAAATGGAAACACCATATATTTT. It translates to CAISESTRNGNTIYF.

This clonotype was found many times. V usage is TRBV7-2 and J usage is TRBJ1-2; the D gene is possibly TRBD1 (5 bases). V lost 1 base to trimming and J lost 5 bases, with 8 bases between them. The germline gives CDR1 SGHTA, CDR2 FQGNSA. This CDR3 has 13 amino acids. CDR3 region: CASSLEGAYGYTF. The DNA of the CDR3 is TGTGCCAGCAGCTTAGAAGGGGCGTATGGCTACACCTTC.

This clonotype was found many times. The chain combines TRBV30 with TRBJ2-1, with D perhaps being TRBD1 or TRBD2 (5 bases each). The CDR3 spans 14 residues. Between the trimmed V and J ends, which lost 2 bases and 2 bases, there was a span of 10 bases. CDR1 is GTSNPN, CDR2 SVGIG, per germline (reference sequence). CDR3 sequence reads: CAWSNGAPYNEQFF. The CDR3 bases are TGTGCCTGGAGTAACGGGGCACCCTACAATGAGCAGTTCTTC.

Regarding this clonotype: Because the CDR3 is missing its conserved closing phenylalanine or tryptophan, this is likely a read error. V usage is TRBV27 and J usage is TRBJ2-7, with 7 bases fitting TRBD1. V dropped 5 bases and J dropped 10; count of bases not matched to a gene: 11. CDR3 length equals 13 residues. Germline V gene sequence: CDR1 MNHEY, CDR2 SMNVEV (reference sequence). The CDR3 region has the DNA TGTGCCAGCAGTCACACCGGCCAGGGGGTCCAGTACTCC. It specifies CASSHTGQGVQYS.

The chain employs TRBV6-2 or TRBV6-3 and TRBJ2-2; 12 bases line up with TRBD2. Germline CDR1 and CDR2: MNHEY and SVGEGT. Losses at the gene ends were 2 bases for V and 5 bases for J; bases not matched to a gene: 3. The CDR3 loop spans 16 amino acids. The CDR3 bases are TGTGCCAGCAGTTACCCAGGACTAGCGGGAACCGGGGAGCTGTTTTTT. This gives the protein CASSYPGLAGTGELFF.

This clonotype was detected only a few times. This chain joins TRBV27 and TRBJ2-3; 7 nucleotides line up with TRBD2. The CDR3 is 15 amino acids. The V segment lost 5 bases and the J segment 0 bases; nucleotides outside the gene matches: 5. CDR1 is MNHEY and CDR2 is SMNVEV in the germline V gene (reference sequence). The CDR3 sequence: CASSGRGLSTDTQYF. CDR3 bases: TGTGCCAGCAGTGGGAGGGGACTAAGCACAGATACGCAGTATTTT.

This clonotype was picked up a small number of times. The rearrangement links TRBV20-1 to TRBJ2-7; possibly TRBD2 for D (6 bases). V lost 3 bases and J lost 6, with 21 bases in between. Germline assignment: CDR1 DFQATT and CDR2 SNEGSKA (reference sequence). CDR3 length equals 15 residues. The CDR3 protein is CSASKIEWGTREQYF. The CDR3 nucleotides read TGCAGTGCTAGCAAAATAGAATGGGGGACTCGCGAGCAGTACTTC.

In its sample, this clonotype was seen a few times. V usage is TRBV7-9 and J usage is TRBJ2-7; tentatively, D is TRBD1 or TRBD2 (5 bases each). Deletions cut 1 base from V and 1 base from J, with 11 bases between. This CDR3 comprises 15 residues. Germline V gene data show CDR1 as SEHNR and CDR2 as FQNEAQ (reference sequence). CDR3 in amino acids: CASSLDGTESYEQYF. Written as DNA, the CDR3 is TGTGCCAGCAGCTTAGATGGGACCGAATCCTACGAGCAGTACTTC.

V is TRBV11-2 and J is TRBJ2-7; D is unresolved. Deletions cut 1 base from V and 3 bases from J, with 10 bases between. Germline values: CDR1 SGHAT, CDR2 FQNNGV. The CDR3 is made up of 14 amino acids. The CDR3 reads CASSLVYGVYEQYF. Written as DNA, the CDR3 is TGTGCCAGCAGCTTAGTTTACGGAGTCTACGAGCAGTACTTC.

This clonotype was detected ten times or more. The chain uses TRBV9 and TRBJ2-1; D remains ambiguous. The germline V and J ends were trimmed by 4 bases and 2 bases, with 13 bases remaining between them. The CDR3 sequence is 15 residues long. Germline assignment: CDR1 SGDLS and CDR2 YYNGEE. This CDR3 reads CASSPRDFTYNEQFF. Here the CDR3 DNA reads TGTGCCAGCAGCCCTAGAGACTTTACCTACAATGAGCAGTTCTTC. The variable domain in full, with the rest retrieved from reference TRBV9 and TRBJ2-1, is DSGVTQTPKHLITATGQRVTLRCSPRSGDLSVYWYQQSLDQGLQFLIQYYNGEERAKGNILERFSAQQFPDLHSELNLSSLELGDSALYFCASSPRDFTYNEQFFGPGTRLTVL.

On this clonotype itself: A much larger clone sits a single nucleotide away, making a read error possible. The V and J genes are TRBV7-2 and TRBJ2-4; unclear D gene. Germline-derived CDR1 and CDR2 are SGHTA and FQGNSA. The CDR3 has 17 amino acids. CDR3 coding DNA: TGTGCCAGCAGCTTAGACGGTGGCGGTTTAGCCAAAACCATTCAGTACTTC. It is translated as CASSLDGGGLAKTIQYF.

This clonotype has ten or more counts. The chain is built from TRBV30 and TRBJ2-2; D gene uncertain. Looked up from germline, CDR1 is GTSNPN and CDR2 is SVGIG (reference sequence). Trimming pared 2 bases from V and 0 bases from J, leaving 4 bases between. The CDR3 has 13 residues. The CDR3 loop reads CAWSLTNTGELFF. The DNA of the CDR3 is TGTGCCTGGAGTCTCACGAACACCGGGGAGCTGTTTTTT.

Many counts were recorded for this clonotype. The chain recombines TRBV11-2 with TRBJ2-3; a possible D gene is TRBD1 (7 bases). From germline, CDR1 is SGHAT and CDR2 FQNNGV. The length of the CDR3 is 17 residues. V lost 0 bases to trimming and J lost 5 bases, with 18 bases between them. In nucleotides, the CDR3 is TGTGCCAGCAGCTTAGAAGTGGGCAGGGGGGACAAAGATACGCAGTATTTT. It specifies CASSLEVGRGDKDTQYF.

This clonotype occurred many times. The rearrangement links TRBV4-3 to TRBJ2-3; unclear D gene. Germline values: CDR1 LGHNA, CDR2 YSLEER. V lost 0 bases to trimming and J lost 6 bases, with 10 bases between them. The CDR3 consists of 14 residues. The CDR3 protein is CASSQDSGVDTQYF. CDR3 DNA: TGCGCCAGCAGCCAAGATTCAGGAGTGGATACGCAGTATTTT.

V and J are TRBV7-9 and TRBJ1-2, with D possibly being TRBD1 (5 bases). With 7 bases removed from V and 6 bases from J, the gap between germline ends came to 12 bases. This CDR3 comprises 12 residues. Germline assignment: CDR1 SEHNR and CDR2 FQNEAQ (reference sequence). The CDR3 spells CASNAAGDGYTF. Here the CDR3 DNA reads TGTGCCAGCAACGCCGCGGGGGATGGCTACACCTTC. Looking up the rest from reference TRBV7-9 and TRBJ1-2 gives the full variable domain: DTGVSQNPRHKITKRGQNVTFRCDPISEHNRLYWYRQTLGQGPEFLTYFQNEAQLEKSRLLSDRFSAERPKGSFSTLEIQRTEQGDSAMYLCASNAAGDGYTFGSGTRLTVV.

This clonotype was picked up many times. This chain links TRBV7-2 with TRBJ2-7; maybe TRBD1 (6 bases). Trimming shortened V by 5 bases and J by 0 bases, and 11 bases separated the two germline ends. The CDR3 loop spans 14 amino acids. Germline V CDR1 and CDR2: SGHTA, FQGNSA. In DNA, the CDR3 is TGTGCCAGCAGCCCCAGGGGTAGCTCCTACGAGCAGTACTTC. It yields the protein CASSPRGSSYEQYF. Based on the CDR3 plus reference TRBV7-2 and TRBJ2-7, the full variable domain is GAGVSQSPSNKVTEKGKDVELRCDPISGHTALYWYRQSLGQGLEFLIYFQGNSAPDKSGLPSDRFSAERTGGSVSTLTIQRTQQEDSAVYLCASSPRGSSYEQYFGPGTRLTVT.

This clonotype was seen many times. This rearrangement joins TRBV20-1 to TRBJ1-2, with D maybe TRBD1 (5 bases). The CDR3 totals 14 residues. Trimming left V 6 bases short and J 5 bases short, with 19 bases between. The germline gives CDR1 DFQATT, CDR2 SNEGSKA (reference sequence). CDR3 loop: CSAISIGTDYGYTF. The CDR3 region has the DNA TGCAGTGCCATCAGCATCGGGACGGATTATGGCTACACCTTC.

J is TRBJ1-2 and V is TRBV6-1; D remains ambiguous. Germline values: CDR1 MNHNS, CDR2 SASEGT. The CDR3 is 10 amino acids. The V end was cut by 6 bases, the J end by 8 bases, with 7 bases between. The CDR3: CASRLKGYTF. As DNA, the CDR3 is TGTGCCAGCAGGCTTAAAGGCTACACCTTC.